These 25 T cell receptor beta chains came from one sample sequenced in a study of cytomegalovirus exposure and HLA in healthy donors. Clones were read by immunoSEQ multiplex PCR, and TCRdb kept only the in-frame ones, dropping some. The data contain more than 95,000 clones, about 88% of them singletons. Sequencing input: PBMCs. Receptors were obtained from a woman aged 18-29 years in good health and CMV-seropositive.

This CDR3 reads CASSIGHRDSYNEQFF. The CDR3 coding sequence is TGTGCCAGTAGTATAGGGCACAGGGACTCCTACAATGAGCAGTTCTTC. The J gene is TRBJ2-1, the V gene TRBV19, with D perhaps matching TRBD1 (6 bases). The germline CDR1 and CDR2 sequences are LNHDA and SQIVND (reference sequence). The CDR3 covers 16 residues. The V end lost 1 base, the J end lost 0 bases, and 10 bases lay between the germline ends. The variable domain in full, with the rest retrieved from reference TRBV19 and TRBJ2-1, is DGGITQSPKYLFRKEGQNVTLSCEQNLNHDAMYWYRQDPGQGLRLIYYSQIVNDFQKGDIAEGYSVSREKKESFPLTVTSAQKNPTAFYLCASSIGHRDSYNEQFFGPGTRLTVL.

This chain joins TRBV29-1 and TRBJ1-1; D gene ambiguous. V was pared by 4 bases and J by 0 bases, with 9 bases between. CDR3 length equals 13 residues. The germline CDR1 and CDR2 sequences are SQVTM and ANQGSEA. The DNA for the CDR3 is TGCAGCGTTGCCACGGTAATGAACACTGAAGCTTTCTTT. This encodes CSVATVMNTEAFF.

The chain has TRBV28 and TRBJ2-7; 11 nucleotides agree with TRBD2. This CDR3 comprises 14 residues. V lost 7 bases and J lost 4; bases outside the gene matches: 6. CDR1 is MDHEN and CDR2 is SYDVKM in the germline V gene. CDR3 protein: CASKRGTSGYEQYF. For the CDR3, the DNA is TGTGCCAGCAAACGGGGGACTAGCGGTTACGAGCAGTACTTC. The full variable domain, with the rest looked up from reference TRBV28 and TRBJ2-7, is DVKVTQSSRYLVKRTGEKVFLECVQDMDHENMFWYRQDPGLGLRLIYFSYDVKMKEKGDIPEGYSVSREKKERFSLILESASTNQTSMYLCASKRGTSGYEQYFGPGTRLTVT.

This clone was counted only a few times. The chain employs TRBV5-1 and TRBJ1-2; perhaps TRBD1 as D (5 bases). The V end was cut by 4 bases, the J end by 7 bases, with 17 bases between. CDR3 length: 14 amino acids. Germline V gene lookup returns CDR1 SGHRS and CDR2 YFSETQ. The CDR3 DNA is TGCGCCAGCAGCCACGAGGACACGACCCTTGGCTACACCTTC. Amino acids: CASSHEDTTLGYTF.

V usage is TRBV2 and J usage is TRBJ2-2; D not certain. This CDR3 has 14 residues. CDR1 and CDR2 from the germline V gene are SNHLY and FYNNEI. The V and J ends lost 7 bases and 1 base respectively, with 10 bases between them. This CDR3 reads CASTSTVNTGELFF. The CDR3 bases are TGTGCCAGCACCTCGACTGTGAACACCGGGGAGCTGTTTTTT.

This chain connects TRBV5-1 to TRBJ1-3; no reliable D call. The CDR3 has 14 amino acids. Trimming shortened V by 0 bases and J by 4 bases, and 8 bases separated the two germline ends. Germline CDR1 and CDR2: SGHRS and YFSETQ. The CDR3 region has the DNA TGCGCCAGCAGCTTGGGGGCCCGCGGAAACACCATATATTTT. Translating it yields CASSLGARGNTIYF.

The V and J genes are TRBV6-5 and TRBJ1-4, with unresolved D. The CDR3 is 14 residues long. Germline V CDR1 and CDR2: MNHEY, SVGAGI. V lost 2 bases to trimming and J lost 7 bases, with 11 bases between them. CDR3 bases: TGTGCCAGCAGTTACCGGGGAGTAAGTGAAAAACTGTTTTTT. This sequence encodes CASSYRGVSEKLFF.

This clone was found a few times. One end of the junction is discordant with germline, which a read error may explain. This CDR3 is CASSTGGPNSPLHF. In nucleotides, the CDR3 is TGTGCCAGCAGTACAGGGGGTCCTAATTCACCCCTCCACTTT. The gene calls are TRBV19 and TRBJ1-6; TRBD1 matches at 8 bases. This CDR3 has 14 amino acids. Germline CDR1 LNHDA, CDR2 SQIVND (reference sequence).

The chain carries TRBV9 and TRBJ2-5; TRBD2 agrees at 9 bases. Germline CDR1 SGDLS, CDR2 YYNGEE. Trimming removed 0 bases from V and 5 bases from J; junction bases left unmatched: 8. The CDR3 has 16 amino acids. The CDR3 here is CASSVDGGGASETQYF. CDR3 in DNA: TGTGCCAGCAGCGTAGATGGCGGGGGGGCATCGGAGACCCAGTACTTC.

The rearrangement uses TRBV6-5 and TRBJ2-7; D uncertain. CDR3 length: 11 residues. From germline, CDR1 is MNHEY and CDR2 SVGAGI. V lost 7 bases and J lost 3, with 7 bases in between. CDR3 sequence (DNA): TGTGCCAGCACCTCGGGCTACGAGCAGTACTTC. Translation gives CASTSGYEQYF.

The chain carries TRBV15 and TRBJ2-5; D not resolved. The germline gives CDR1 LNHNV, CDR2 YYDKDF (reference sequence). This CDR3 comprises 13 residues. Trimming removed 7 bases at V and 0 bases at J, with 9 bases between. CDR3 sequence reads: CATNQRYQETQYF. The CDR3, as DNA: TGTGCCACCAACCAGCGTTACCAAGAGACCCAGTACTTC.

This chain joins TRBV10-3 and TRBJ1-3; D is unresolved. The V gene lost 0 bases and the J gene lost 1 base, with 4 bases spanning the gap. Germline loops: CDR1 ENHRY, CDR2 SYGVKD. This CDR3 is 14 amino acids long. The CDR3: CAISESTSGNTIYF. CDR3 nucleotides: TGTGCCATCAGTGAGTCAACATCTGGAAACACCATATATTTT.

The chain joins TRBV10-1 to TRBJ1-2; D might be TRBD1 (6 bases). This CDR3 spans 13 amino acids. CDR1 WNHNN and CDR2 SYGVQD come from the germline V gene (reference sequence). V was cut by 5 bases and J by 2 bases, with 9 bases left in between. The CDR3 region has the DNA TGCGCCAGCAGTCCCGACAGGAACTATGGCTACACCTTC. Translated, it gives CASSPDRNYGYTF.

V gene TRBV7-2 combines with J gene TRBJ1-6, with D possibly matching TRBD1 (5 bases). The CDR3 covers 17 residues. CDR1 SGHTA and CDR2 FQGNSA come from the germline V gene. The V end was cut by 1 base, the J end by 6 bases, with 16 bases between. CDR3 sequence: CASSLVSGVQGNSPLHF. In DNA form, the CDR3 reads TGTGCCAGCAGCTTAGTTTCGGGGGTTCAGGGTAATTCACCCCTCCACTTT.

The chain combines TRBV11-2 with TRBJ2-2; 9 nucleotides align to TRBD2. Germline CDR1 SGHAT, CDR2 FQNNGV. The CDR3 is made up of 15 amino acids. V lost 2 bases to trimming and J lost 8 bases; unmatched junction nucleotides: 6. The CDR3 DNA reads TGTGCCAGCAGCTTAAGGCTAGCGGGAAGGGGGGAGCTGTTTTTT. Protein: CASSLRLAGRGELFF.

The chain employs TRBV9 and TRBJ1-2; 7 bases match TRBD1. With 3 bases clipped from V and 5 bases from J, the junction kept 10 bases outside the gene matches. The CDR3 totals 15 residues. Germline V gene data show CDR1 as SGDLS and CDR2 as YYNGEE. CDR3 in amino acids: CASSAEQGLGYGYTF. CDR3 coding DNA: TGTGCCAGCAGCGCAGAACAGGGGTTAGGATATGGCTACACCTTC.

The V gene is TRBV6-1, the J gene TRBJ2-3, with D perhaps matching TRBD2 (5 bases). The CDR3 has 15 amino acids. Germline values: CDR1 MNHNS, CDR2 SASEGT. V was cut by 2 bases and J by 3 bases, with 12 bases left in between. The CDR3 DNA reads TGTGCCAGCAGTGAAACAGAGGGAAGTACAGATACGCAGTATTTT. It is translated as CASSETEGSTDTQYF.

V and J are TRBV5-3 and TRBJ1-5; no definite D call. TRBV5-3 is marked as an open reading frame, function uncertain. The length of the CDR3 is 17 residues. V lost 2 bases and J lost 2, with 17 bases in between. The CDR3 loop reads CARSFCRVSSGNQPQHF. In DNA form, the CDR3 reads TGTGCCAGAAGCTTTTGTCGTGTATCTTCTGGCAATCAGCCCCAGCATTTT.

The gene calls are TRBV19 and TRBJ1-5, with TRBD1 matching over 9 bases. CDR3 size: 14 residues. Trimming took 4 bases from V and 8 from J; bases not matched to a gene: 6. Germline loops: CDR1 LNHDA, CDR2 SQIVND (reference sequence). This CDR3 reads CASSKNRGQEPQHF. CDR3 bases: TGTGCCAGTAGTAAGAACAGGGGGCAGGAGCCCCAGCATTTT.

The chain employs TRBV5-1 and TRBJ1-1, with a weak D call TRBD1 (5 bases). There are 12 residues in the CDR3. Trimming removed 3 bases from V and 8 bases from J, with 11 bases in between. CDR1 and CDR2 (germline): SGHRS, YFSETQ. CDR3 sequence reads: CASSSGTGEAFF. The CDR3 nucleotides read TGCGCCAGCAGCTCCGGGACTGGAGAAGCTTTCTTT. The variable domain in full, with the rest retrieved from reference TRBV5-1 and TRBJ1-1, is KAGVTQTPRYLIKTRGQQVTLSCSPISGHRSVSWYQQTPGQGLQFLFEYFSETQRNKGNFPGRFSGRQFSNSRSEMNVSTLELGDSALYLCASSSGTGEAFFGQGTRLTVV.

The chain has TRBV9 and TRBJ1-2; possible D gene TRBD1, 6 bases. The CDR3 is 13 residues long. Germline V gives CDR1 SGDLS, CDR2 YYNGEE. The germline V and J ends were trimmed by 0 bases and 8 bases, with 11 bases remaining between them. The CDR3, as DNA: TGTGCCAGCAGCGTAGCAGGGGTAGACGGCTACACCTTC. Translation gives CASSVAGVDGYTF.

This clone was seen just once. V and J are TRBV27 and TRBJ1-6; TRBD1 is a possible D gene (5 bases). V lost 0 bases, J lost 10 bases, and 13 bases lay in between. From germline, CDR1 is MNHEY and CDR2 SMNVEV (reference sequence). The CDR3 contains 15 residues. The CDR3 DNA reads TGTGCCAGCAGTTTATCGGAGGGACGGAGCTCACCCCTCCACTTT. Translating it yields CASSLSEGRSSPLHF.

This sequence joins TRBV7-9 and TRBJ1-4, with unresolved D. The germline CDR1 and CDR2 sequences are SEHNR and FQNEAQ (reference sequence). The CDR3 extends over 14 amino acids. Between the trimmed V and J ends, which lost 3 bases and 7 bases, there was a span of 12 bases. This chain's CDR3 is CASSLSSGSEKLFF. DNA for the CDR3: TGTGCCAGCAGCTTGAGTTCGGGTAGTGAAAAACTGTTTTTT.

This clone has just one count. The chain links TRBV11-3 to TRBJ1-6; no clear D. The CDR3 spans 13 residues. Trimming took off 1 base at V and 8 bases at J, with 6 bases between the two ends. The V gene's germline CDR1 is SGHNT and CDR2 YENEEA. The CDR3 loop is CASSLVLDSPLHF. The CDR3 DNA is TGTGCCAGCAGCTTAGTACTAGATTCACCCCTCCACTTT. Based on the CDR3 plus reference TRBV11-3 and TRBJ1-6, the full variable domain is EAGVVQSPRYKIIEKKQPVAFWCNPISGHNTLYWYLQNLGQGPELLIRYENEEAVDDSQLPKDRFSAERLKGVDSTLKIQPAELGDSAVYLCASSLVLDSPLHFGNGTRLTVT.

This chain uses TRBV30 with TRBJ2-7; D is unclear. This CDR3 has 12 residues. Trimming removed 1 base at V and 6 bases at J, with 10 bases between. Per germline, CDR1 GTSNPN and CDR2 SVGIG (reference sequence). For the CDR3, the DNA is TGTGCCTGGAGTGCCTTATCAGGCGAGCAGTACTTC. Residues: CAWSALSGEQYF. Based on the CDR3 plus reference TRBV30 and TRBJ2-7, the full variable domain is SQTIHQWPATLVQPVGSPLSLECTVEGTSNPNLYWYRQAAGRGLQLLFYSVGIGQISSEVPQNLSASRPQDRQFILSSKKLLLSDSGFYLCAWSALSGEQYFGPGTRLTVT.